This T cell receptor beta chain was captured in a study of breast tumors, draining lymph nodes, adjacent tissues. TCRdb used MiXCR to reprocess the multiplex PCR reads, holding one entry per CDR3 protein. Counted here are approximately 250,000 distinct CDR3 sequences, around 35% occurring once; the ten biggest clones make up 3% to 4%. Axillary draining lymph nodes of breast cancer patients supplied the node samples. This clonotype was seen many times. V lost 4 bases to trimming and J lost 7 bases, with 10 bases between them. The CDR3 totals 12 residues. From germline, CDR1 is SNHLY and CDR2 FYNNEI. What was sequenced was axillary lymph node tissue. The chain carries TRBV2 and TRBJ1-2; the D is unclear. This clonotype was sampled from a female donor with breast cancer. Some clones in this sample may be carry-over from other donors' samples. The CDR3 spells CASSARTAGYTF. CDR3 nucleotides: TGTGCCAGCAGTGCCCGGACGGCTGGCTACACCTTC.